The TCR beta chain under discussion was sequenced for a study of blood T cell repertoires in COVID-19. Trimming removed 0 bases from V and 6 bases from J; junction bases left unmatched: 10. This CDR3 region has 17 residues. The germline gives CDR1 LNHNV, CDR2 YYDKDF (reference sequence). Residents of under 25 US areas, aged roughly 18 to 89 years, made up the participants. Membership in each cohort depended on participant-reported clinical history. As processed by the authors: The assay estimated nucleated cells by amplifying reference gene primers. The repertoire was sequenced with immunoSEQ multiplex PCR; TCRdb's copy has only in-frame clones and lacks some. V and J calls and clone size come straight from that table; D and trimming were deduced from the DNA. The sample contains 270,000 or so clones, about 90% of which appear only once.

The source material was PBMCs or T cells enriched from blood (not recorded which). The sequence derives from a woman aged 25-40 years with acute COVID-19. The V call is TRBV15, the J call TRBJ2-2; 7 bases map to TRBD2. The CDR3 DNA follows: TGTGCCACCAGCAGAGATCCTTCTCGACTAGCAGCCGGGGAGCTGTTTTTT. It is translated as CATSRDPSRLAAGELFF.